One sample yielded the 20 T cell receptor beta chains listed below, sequenced in a study of tissue T cells after allogeneic stem cell transplantation. Clones were sequenced by immunoSEQ multiplex PCR, and TCRdb holds only the in-frame ones, with some missing. Of roughly 50,000 clones listed, roughly 73% are singletons. The sequencing input was sorted cells pooled from one or two spleens. The receptors were gathered from a pool of C57BL/6 mice in good health.

With respect to this clone: Mouse names are used for the genes. The read ends 1 residue early relative to the CDR3; the germline J gene fills the gap. V and J are TRBV3 and TRBJ2-2; tentatively, D is TRBD1 or TRBD2 (6 bases each). Germline CDR1 SNHLY, CDR2 FYNGKV (reference sequence). V shed 2 bases and J shed 3 bases, with 7 bases lying between them. The CDR3 contains 14 residues. The sequenced CDR3 bases are TGTGCCAGCAGCTTAAGGGGGGACACCGGGCAGCTCTAC. Residues: CASSLRGDTGQLY. The whole CDR3 sequence reads CASSLRGDTGQLYF.

Note on this clone: Any gene name here is a mouse gene name. The read halts 1 residue ahead of the CDR3 end, with the missing end drawn from the germline J gene. Distinct nucleotide sequences in the sample also encode this CDR3. The chain recombines TRBV26 with TRBJ1-1; D remains unclear. Germline V CDR1 and CDR2: KGHPV, FQNQEV (reference sequence). Trimming pared 2 bases from V and 1 base from J, leaving 5 bases between. The CDR3 is made up of 13 amino acids. The CDR3 DNA, read in part, is TGTGCCAGCAGTCTGGGAGGGAACACAGAAGTCTTC. Amino acid sequence: CASSLGGNTEVF. The complete CDR3 protein is CASSLGGNTEVFF.

This clone was found a few times. Here the gene names and germline are mouse. The CDR3 goes on 1 residue after the read ends, and that part is filled in from the germline J gene. The V and J genes are TRBV13-2 and TRBJ1-3, with TRBD1 matching over 7 bases. Germline lookup yields CDR1 NNHNN and CDR2 SYGAGS (reference sequence). V was pared by 9 bases and J by 3 bases, with 3 bases of the junction left unmatched. The CDR3 covers 12 residues. CDR3 in amino acids: CATDRDGNTLYF. Partial CDR3 DNA: TGTGCCACCGACAGGGATGGAAATACGCTCTAT.

A word on this clone: The listed genes are named as in mouse. The CDR3 end is not reached by the read, which stops 1 residue before it; the germline J gene fills it in. The V call is TRBV1, the J call TRBJ2-5; 9 nucleotides line up with TRBD1. The germline gives CDR1 NSQYPW, CDR2 LRSPGD (reference sequence). This CDR3 has 17 amino acids. Losses at the gene ends were 3 bases for V and 2 bases for J; bases not matched to a gene: 9. The CDR3 here is CTCSALGTGKGQDTQYF. The sequenced part of the CDR3 DNA is TGCACCTGCAGTGCCCTCGGGACAGGGAAGGGCCAAGACACCCAGTAC.

Turning to this clone: Mouse gene names and germline throughout. The sequence runs out 1 residue before the end of the CDR3; the remainder is reconstructed from the germline J gene. The V call is TRBV13-2, the J call TRBJ2-4, with TRBD2 identical over 10 bases. This CDR3 region has 15 residues. The germline gives CDR1 NNHNN, CDR2 SYGAGS (reference sequence). V was clipped by 3 bases and J by 0 bases; unmatched bases: 1. CDR3 bases read: TGTGCCAGCGGTGGACTGGGGGGAAGTCAAAACACCTTGTAC. This sequence encodes CASGGLGGSQNTLY. The whole CDR3 sequence reads CASGGLGGSQNTLYF.

Regarding this clone: Gene names and germline match the mouse. The CDR3 end is not reached by the read, which stops 1 residue before it; the germline J gene fills it in. V and J are TRBV13-3 and TRBJ2-1, with TRBD2 matching 12 bases. The germline V gene encodes CDR1 NNHDY and CDR2 SYVADS. The CDR3 covers 17 residues. J was trimmed by 0 bases and V by 3 bases; bases with no gene match: 4. CDR3 DNA (partial): TGTGCCAGCAGTGGGGGACTGGGGGGCCTTAACTATGCTGAGCAGTTC. This codes for CASSGGLGGLNYAEQF. The CDR3, in full, reads CASSGGLGGLNYAEQFF.

Points on this clone: Gene names are the mouse ones. The CDR3 end lies 1 residue beyond the end of the read and is filled in from the germline J gene. The gene calls are TRBV3 and TRBJ2-5, with D possibly called TRBD1 or TRBD2 (5 bases each). The CDR3 consists of 13 residues. Trimming left V 4 bases short and J 3 bases short, with 8 bases between. Germline assignment: CDR1 SNHLY and CDR2 FYNGKV (reference sequence). The CDR3 protein is CASSYRGQDTQYF. The sequenced CDR3 bases are TGTGCCAGCAGCTACCGGGGGCAAGACACCCAGTAC.

For this clone: The gene symbols are mouse symbols. Read data end 1 residue before the CDR3 end; the end is taken from the germline J gene. V is TRBV1 and J is TRBJ2-1; 10 nucleotides align to TRBD2. Germline-derived CDR1 and CDR2 are NSQYPW and LRSPGD (reference sequence). With 3 bases clipped from V and 4 bases from J, the junction kept 3 bases outside the gene matches. The length of the CDR3 is 15 residues. The part of the CDR3 DNA that was read is TGCACCTGCAGTGCGCCGGGACTGGGGTATGCTGAGCAGTTC. Translating it yields CTCSAPGLGYAEQF. In full, the CDR3 reads CTCSAPGLGYAEQFF.

As concerns this clone: The gene names here belong to mouse. The CDR3 protein is CAWSLDSSQNTLYF. Incomplete CDR3 DNA: TGTGCCTGGAGTCTAGACTCTAGTCAAAACACCTTGTAC. The chain joins TRBV31 to TRBJ2-4; no firm D call. The DNA ends 1 residue before the CDR3 does, and the rest of the CDR3 is filled in from the germline J gene. The ends were cut back, 0 bases at V and 0 bases at J, with 7 bases in the middle. Germline V gene sequence: CDR1 GKSSPN, CDR2 SITVG. This CDR3 contains 14 residues.

For this clone: Gene names denote mouse genes. Read sequence stops 1 residue before the CDR3 end, and the germline J gene provides the missing end. The chain is built from TRBV13-3 and TRBJ1-4; D is ambiguous. Looked up from germline, CDR1 is NNHDY and CDR2 is SYVADS. Trimming cost V 1 base and J 0 bases, with 4 bases left between them. The CDR3 has 14 residues. The sequenced CDR3 bases are TGTGCCAGCAGTGATCAGATTTCCAACGAAAGATTATTT. Translated, it gives CASSDQISNERLF. The CDR3 reads in full as CASSDQISNERLFF.

Comment on this clone: Gene labels here are mouse ones. The read falls 1 residue short of the CDR3 end, and the missing part is taken from the germline J gene. Other DNA sequences of this sample code for an identical CDR3. J is TRBJ2-1 and V is TRBV19; 10 bases map to TRBD2. The CDR3 loop spans 16 amino acids. Germline V gene data show CDR1 as FNHDT and CDR2 as SITEND (reference sequence). With V trimmed by 0 bases and J by 4 bases, 4 bases remained unmatched. CDR3: CASSIAGTGAYAEQFF. Partial CDR3 DNA: TGTGCCAGCAGTATAGCTGGGACTGGGGCGTATGCTGAGCAGTTC.

About this clone itself: Mouse germline and gene names are used. Coverage ceases 1 residue before the CDR3 finishes, and the germline J gene fills in the end. V gene TRBV20 combines with J gene TRBJ1-4; the D is unclear. V was clipped by 0 bases and J by 0 bases, with 8 bases between them. This CDR3 is 15 amino acids long. Germline-derived CDR1 and CDR2 are GFQATS and STVNSAI. Here the CDR3 reads CGARDGTVSNERLFF. The sequenced CDR3 bases are TGTGGTGCTAGGGATGGAACAGTTTCCAACGAAAGATTATTT.

With respect to this clone: Gene names follow the mouse nomenclature. The read stops 1 residue short of the end of the CDR3; the missing end is completed from the germline J gene. J is TRBJ1-5 and V is TRBV2, with D unclear. Looked up from germline, CDR1 is LGHNA and CDR2 is YSYQKL. V lost 0 bases and J 0 bases, leaving 3 bases between the germline ends. The CDR3 consists of 14 residues. The DNA read from the CDR3 is TGTGCCAGCAGCCAAGACAATAACAACCAGGCTCCGCTT. Protein: CASSQDNNNQAPL. The CDR3 in full is CASSQDNNNQAPLF. Complete variable domain (other parts from reference TRBV2 and TRBJ1-5): DPKIIQKPKYLVAVTGSEKILICEQYLGHNAMYWYRQSAKKPLEFMFSYSYQKLMDNQTASSRFQPQSSKKNHLDLQITALKPDDSATYFCASSQDNNNQAPLFGEGTRLSVL.

On this clone itself: Gene names and germline refer to mouse. The read ends 1 residue shy of where the CDR3 ends; the end is completed using the germline J gene. The genes are TRBV4 and TRBJ2-5, with D tentatively TRBD1 (6 bases). The CDR3 is 15 residues long. V gave up 4 bases and J gave up 0 bases, with 11 bases separating them. Germline CDR1 and CDR2: LGHDT and YNNKQL (reference sequence). Incomplete CDR3 DNA: TGTGCCAGCAGCTTACAGGGTCTTAACCAAGACACCCAGTAC. This encodes CASSLQGLNQDTQY. The full CDR3 protein reads CASSLQGLNQDTQYF.

Comments on this clone: Here the gene names and germline are mouse. Coverage ceases 1 residue before the CDR3 finishes, and the germline J gene fills in the end. The chain uses TRBV15 and TRBJ2-1; D might be TRBD2 (6 bases). The CDR3 covers 14 residues. Trimming pared 2 bases from V and 1 base from J, leaving 6 bases between. Per the germline V gene, CDR1 is SGHND and CDR2 is FRSKSL. The CDR3 here is CASSLWGNYAEQFF. CDR3 DNA, as far as it was read: TGTGCCAGCAGTTTATGGGGGAACTATGCTGAGCAGTTC.

This clone came up once. Gene names and germline match the mouse. The read halts 1 residue ahead of the CDR3 end, with the missing end drawn from the germline J gene. The genes are TRBV2 and TRBJ2-4, with 10 bases aligning to TRBD2. Germline V CDR1 and CDR2: LGHNA, YSYQKL. Unmatched junction bases numbered 7, after V lost 5 bases and J lost 2 bases. CDR3 length equals 16 residues. The CDR3 bases that were read are TGTGCCAGCAGCTCCGGGACTGGGGTGGCTCAAAACACCTTGTAC. Amino acids: CASSSGTGVAQNTLY. In full, the CDR3 is CASSSGTGVAQNTLYF.

Of note for this clone: Gene names denote mouse genes. The read comes to an end 1 residue before the CDR3 does, leaving the germline J gene to fill in the end. The rearrangement uses TRBV26 and TRBJ2-7; perhaps TRBD2 as D (5 bases). The CDR3 consists of 14 residues. V was trimmed by 1 base and J by 0 bases, leaving 7 bases between them. Germline assignment: CDR1 KGHPV and CDR2 FQNQEV (reference sequence). The CDR3 bases that were read are TGTGCCAGCAGTCTGTTGGGGAGCTCCTATGAACAGTAC. It encodes CASSLLGSSYEQY. The whole CDR3 protein reads CASSLLGSSYEQYF.

On this clone itself: Any gene name here is a mouse gene name. The read is 1 residue too short to cover the CDR3 end, so that end is filled in from the germline J gene. V is TRBV29 and J is TRBJ1-1; D uncertain. The CDR3 runs to 15 residues. The V end was cut by 0 bases, the J end by 0 bases, with 8 bases between. Germline V gene sequence: CDR1 MSHET, CDR2 SYDVDS. The CDR3 bases that were read are TGTGCTAGCAGTTTATCGAGGCAGGCAAACACAGAAGTCTTC. Encoded protein: CASSLSRQANTEVF. The entire CDR3 sequence reads CASSLSRQANTEVFF.

As concerns this clone: The genes and germline here are from mouse. Read data end 1 residue before the CDR3 end; the end is taken from the germline J gene. The V call is TRBV2, the J call TRBJ1-2, with no clear D. Germline V gene sequence: CDR1 LGHNA, CDR2 YSYQKL. Trimming took 0 bases from V and 5 from J, leaving 4 bases between them. The CDR3 spans 12 residues. The CDR3 loop is CASSQERSDYTF. The sequenced CDR3 bases are TGTGCCAGCAGCCAAGAGAGGTCCGACTACACC.

Regarding this clone: Mouse gene names and germline throughout. With the read ending 1 residue before the CDR3 end, the germline J gene is used to fill in that end. The rearrangement joins TRBV13-3 to TRBJ2-3, with 10 nucleotides matching TRBD1. Germline CDR1 is NNHDY and CDR2 is SYVADS. V trimming: 1 base; J trimming: 3 bases; junction bases outside the gene matches: 2. The length of the CDR3 is 15 residues. Incomplete CDR3 DNA: TGTGCCAGCAGTGATACGGGACAGGGGGCAGAAACGCTGTAT. Translation: CASSDTGQGAETLY. The whole CDR3 protein reads CASSDTGQGAETLYF.